The 29 T cell receptor beta chains below all came from one sample that was sequenced in a study of T cell responses to AZD1222 COVID-19 vaccine. Sequenced by immunoSEQ multiplex PCR; TCRdb stores in-frame clones only, minus some. The profile covers about 150,000 clones, with roughly 90% appearing a single time and 18% taken by the ten largest. Sample: peripheral blood, taken on day 0 of AZD1222 vaccination. The receptor set was obtained from an adult in good health.

The rearrangement uses TRBV7-9 and TRBJ1-5; unclear D gene. Germline lookup yields CDR1 SEHNR and CDR2 FQNEAQ (reference sequence). The CDR3 runs to 12 residues. Trimming removed 5 bases at V and 4 bases at J, with 6 bases between. The CDR3 DNA follows: TGTGCCAGCAGCCCAAGGAATCAGCCCCAGCATTTT. Translating it yields CASSPRNQPQHF.

The genes are TRBV28 and TRBJ1-3; the D gene is possibly TRBD1 (6 bases). The V gene's germline CDR1 is MDHEN and CDR2 SYDVKM. Trimming took off 11 bases at V and 0 bases at J, with 14 bases between the two ends. The CDR3 consists of 14 residues. In DNA, the CDR3 is TGTGCCTCCGAGGGACAAAGCTCTGGAAACACCATATATTTT. Encoded protein: CASEGQSSGNTIYF.

The rearrangement uses TRBV7-9 and TRBJ1-5; 10 positions match TRBD1. The CDR3 has 13 residues. The V segment lost 8 bases and the J segment 3 bases; nucleotides outside the gene matches: 1. Germline CDR1 reads SEHNR; CDR2 reads FQNEAQ (reference sequence). CDR3 bases: TGTGCCAGCGGACAGGGGGTCAATCAGCCCCAGCATTTT. Its translation is CASGQGVNQPQHF.

This rearrangement joins TRBV7-9 to TRBJ1-5, with no clear D. CDR3 length: 14 amino acids. CDR1 and CDR2 from the germline V gene are SEHNR and FQNEAQ (reference sequence). V lost 1 base and J lost 7, with 11 bases in between. CDR3 coding DNA: TGTGCCAGCAGCTTAGAGGCGGGTGGGCAGCCCCAGCATTTT. Amino acids: CASSLEAGGQPQHF.

The chain uses TRBV5-1 and TRBJ2-4; 7 nucleotides align to TRBD2. The V and J ends lost 4 bases and 9 bases, in that order; junction bases with no gene match: 10. The CDR3 extends over 14 amino acids. Germline V gives CDR1 SGHRS, CDR2 YFSETQ. The CDR3 bases are TGCGCCAGCAGCCCCGGGACTACTTCCATCATTCAGTACTTC. Protein: CASSPGTTSIIQYF.

This clone has just a few counts. This chain links TRBV19 with TRBJ2-1; D is possibly TRBD2 (6 bases). Germline V gene data show CDR1 as LNHDA and CDR2 as SQIVND (reference sequence). There are 15 residues in the CDR3. V was trimmed by 3 bases and J by 7 bases, leaving 16 bases between them. The CDR3 nucleotides read TGTGCCAGTAGTATTGCCTACCCGAGCGGGAATGAGCAGTTCTTC. Protein: CASSIAYPSGNEQFF.

A word on this clone: Germline and junction disagree at one end, which may indicate a read error. The V gene is TRBV18, the J gene TRBJ1-4; TRBD1 matches at 7 bases. Germline V CDR1 and CDR2: KGHSH, LQKENI. The CDR3 is made up of 17 amino acids. The CDR3 spells CASSPRQGGATNEKLFF. CDR3 sequence (DNA): TGTGCCAGCTCACCGCGGCAGGGGGGGGCAACTAACGAAAAACTGTTTTTT. The whole variable domain, remainder taken from reference TRBV18 and TRBJ1-4, is NAGVMQNPRHLVRRRGQEARLRCSPMKGHSHVYWYRQLPEEGLKFMVYLQKENIIDESGMPKERFSAEFPKEGPSILRIQQVVRGDSAAYFCASSPRQGGATNEKLFFGSGTQLSVL.

This clone was found once. The chain uses TRBV28 and TRBJ1-5; maybe TRBD1 (5 bases). The V end lost 6 bases, the J end lost 2 bases, and 14 bases lay between the germline ends. The germline gives CDR1 MDHEN, CDR2 SYDVKM. The CDR3 is made up of 15 amino acids. CDR3: CASSIRGGGNQPQHF. In nucleotides, the CDR3 is TGTGCCAGCAGCATACGCGGGGGAGGCAATCAGCCCCAGCATTTT.

The rearrangement uses TRBV5-6 and TRBJ1-2; D is uncertain. Germline assignment: CDR1 SGHDT and CDR2 YYEEEE. The CDR3 contains 13 residues. V lost 4 bases and J 3 bases, leaving 10 bases between the germline ends. CDR3 DNA: TGTGCCAGCAGCCTGACTTGGGACTATGGCTACACCTTC. It codes for CASSLTWDYGYTF. The full variable domain, with the rest looked up from reference TRBV5-6 and TRBJ1-2, is DAGVTQSPTHLIKTRGQQVTLRCSPKSGHDTVSWYQQALGQGPQFIFQYYEEEERQRGNFPDRFSGHQFPNYSSELNVNALLLGDSALYLCASSLTWDYGYTFGSGTRLTVV.

Comments on this clone: An end of the junction does not agree with germline; a read error may underlie this. This sequence joins TRBV6-6 and TRBJ1-5, with D maybe TRBD1 (5 bases). The germline V gene has CDR1 MNHNY and CDR2 SVGAGI (reference sequence). The CDR3 is 12 residues long. The CDR3 region is CASTLWGEPRDF. Here the CDR3 DNA reads TGTGCCAGCACCCTATGGGGGGAGCCGCGGGATTTT.

This chain uses TRBV2 with TRBJ2-2; D is ambiguous. Germline-derived CDR1 and CDR2 are SNHLY and FYNNEI. Trimming stripped 7 bases from V and 4 bases from J, with 10 bases between. The CDR3 sequence is 13 residues long. The CDR3 DNA is TGTGCCAGCACCAAAGTAGGCACCGGGGAGCTGTTTTTT. It specifies CASTKVGTGELFF.

This chain joins TRBV18 and TRBJ1-2; D not certain. Germline V gives CDR1 KGHSH, CDR2 LQKENI. Trimming removed 2 bases from V and 4 bases from J, with 8 bases in between. This CDR3 spans 13 amino acids. The CDR3 reads CASSPESLYGYTF. CDR3 nucleotide sequence: TGTGCCAGCTCACCAGAAAGTCTCTATGGCTACACCTTC.

The J gene is TRBJ2-2, the V gene TRBV10-3; D perhaps matches TRBD1 (5 bases). This CDR3 is built from 15 residues. The V gene's germline CDR1 is ENHRY and CDR2 SYGVKD. Trimming left V 10 bases short and J 0 bases short, with 15 bases between. CDR3 nucleotide sequence: TGTGCCACCTCGGACACAAACCCGAACACCGGGGAGCTGTTTTTT. This translates into CATSDTNPNTGELFF.

This chain's CDR3 is CASSFWDTDTQYF. CDR3 DNA: TGTGCCAGCAGCTTTTGGGATACGGATACGCAGTATTTT. The chain uses TRBV11-2 and TRBJ2-3; D remains ambiguous. CDR1 SGHAT and CDR2 FQNNGV come from the germline V gene. The V and J ends lost 3 bases and 6 bases respectively, with 10 bases between them. This CDR3 spans 13 amino acids.

The V gene is TRBV5-4, the J gene TRBJ2-3; TRBD2 agrees at 7 bases. V lost 4 bases, J lost 2 bases, and 13 bases stayed unmatched. Germline CDR1 SGHNT, CDR2 YYREEE (reference sequence). This CDR3 is 17 amino acids long. The chain's CDR3 is CASSPVPTSAHTDTQYF. The CDR3 DNA follows: TGTGCCAGCAGCCCTGTTCCCACTAGCGCCCACACAGATACGCAGTATTTT.

The chain combines TRBV24-1 with TRBJ2-1; 8 nucleotides align to TRBD2. Germline V gives CDR1 KGHDR, CDR2 SFDVKD. V lost 4 bases, J lost 4 bases, and 11 bases stayed unmatched. The CDR3 extends over 17 amino acids. The CDR3 coding sequence is TGTGCCACCAGTGACCCGGGGGGGGCGGGAGGTTACAATGAGCAGTTCTTC. Translating it yields CATSDPGGAGGYNEQFF.

This clone was found once. CDR3 region: CASSLLDGRLDEQYF. As DNA, the CDR3 is TGTGCCAGCAGTTTATTAGACGGGAGGCTAGACGAGCAGTACTTC. The chain uses TRBV27 and TRBJ2-7, with 7 bases matching TRBD2. Trimming cost V 1 base and J 5 bases; bases outside gene matches: 8. Germline V CDR1 and CDR2: MNHEY, SMNVEV (reference sequence). CDR3 size: 15 residues.

Only one count was recorded for this clone. The V and J genes are TRBV19 and TRBJ2-1; 8 bases are a match to TRBD2. Germline V lookup: CDR1 LNHDA, CDR2 SQIVND (reference sequence). The CDR3 loop spans 15 amino acids. The trim removed 7 bases at V and 2 bases at J, leaving 7 bases unmatched. DNA for the CDR3: TGTGCCAGTATGGGCGGGAGGCCCCCCTACAATGAGCAGTTCTTC. Its translation: CASMGGRPPYNEQFF.

On this clone itself: At one boundary the junction diverges from the germline segment, which might be a read error. This chain connects TRBV9 to TRBJ2-4; possible D gene TRBD1, 6 bases. Germline loops: CDR1 SGDLS, CDR2 YYNGEE. The CDR3 loop spans 13 amino acids. This chain's CDR3 is CASSAEQGSFTHF. CDR3 DNA: TGTGCCAGCAGCGCGGAACAGGGTTCCTTTACCCACTTC.

The CDR3 nucleotides are TGCGCCAGCAGCCCGGGACCCACCGAGGGCTACACCTTC. Translating gives CASSPGPTEGYTF. The genes are TRBV4-1 and TRBJ1-2, with D maybe TRBD1 (5 bases). The germline V gene has CDR1 MGHRA and CDR2 YSYEKL. This CDR3 contains 13 residues. Trimming took off 4 bases at V and 8 bases at J, with 14 bases between the two ends.

The chain links TRBV25-1 to TRBJ1-3; TRBD1 might be the D (6 bases). Germline V gene lookup returns CDR1 MGHDK and CDR2 SYGVNS. The CDR3 runs 17 residues. V lost 1 base to trimming and J lost 2 bases, with 15 bases between them. The CDR3 reads CASSEWDKGMAGNTIYF. CDR3 DNA sequence: TGTGCCAGCAGTGAATGGGACAAAGGGATGGCTGGAAACACCATATATTTT.

The gene calls are TRBV29-1 and TRBJ2-3, with 7 nucleotides matching TRBD1. The germline V gene has CDR1 SQVTM and CDR2 ANQGSEA. The CDR3 length is 13 residues. V gave up 5 bases and J gave up 5 bases; unmatched junction bases: 7. The CDR3: CSVQGGALDTQYF. CDR3 in DNA: TGCAGCGTTCAAGGGGGCGCGTTAGATACGCAGTATTTT.

This chain connects TRBV2 to TRBJ1-3; no firm D call. Trimming took off 8 bases at V and 1 base at J, with 9 bases between the two ends. The CDR3 extends over 13 amino acids. The germline V gene encodes CDR1 SNHLY and CDR2 FYNNEI. This chain's CDR3 is CASALESGNTIYF. CDR3 nucleotides: TGTGCCAGCGCCCTTGAATCTGGAAACACCATATATTTT.

The V and J genes are TRBV28 and TRBJ2-7; the match to TRBD1 covers 7 bases. The junction had 8 bases not matched to a gene; V was cut back by 3 bases and J by 3 bases. The CDR3 contains 15 residues. Germline CDR1 MDHEN, CDR2 SYDVKM. CDR3 in amino acids: CASSLGTDLYYEQYF. In nucleotides, the CDR3 is TGTGCCAGCAGTTTGGGGACAGACCTCTACTACGAGCAGTACTTC.

The chain has TRBV9 and TRBJ1-1; D call uncertain. Between the trimmed V and J ends, which lost 4 bases and 0 bases, there was a span of 10 bases. The CDR3 consists of 14 residues. Germline loops: CDR1 SGDLS, CDR2 YYNGEE. CDR3 amino acids: CASSRKLMNTEAFF. The CDR3, as DNA: TGTGCCAGCAGCCGTAAGCTAATGAACACTGAAGCTTTCTTT.

Only one count was recorded for this clone. This rearrangement joins TRBV4-1 to TRBJ1-4; D gene uncertain. V was shortened by 1 base and J by 0 bases, with 12 bases between the two germline ends. This CDR3 spans 17 amino acids. The germline gives CDR1 MGHRA, CDR2 YSYEKL. In DNA, the CDR3 is TGCGCCAGCAGCCAAGTTTTTAGGGTTGCAACTAATGAAAAACTGTTTTTT. Translation gives CASSQVFRVATNEKLFF.

The J gene is TRBJ2-3, the V gene TRBV27; no clear D gene. Trimming took 3 bases from V and 1 from J, leaving 5 bases between them. The CDR3 extends over 13 amino acids. The germline V gene has CDR1 MNHEY and CDR2 SMNVEV (reference sequence). CDR3 loop: CASSFSRTDTQYF. In nucleotides, the CDR3 is TGTGCCAGCAGTTTTTCTCGCACAGATACGCAGTATTTT.

This clone was found once. The genes are TRBV7-2 and TRBJ2-1; 15 bases agree with TRBD2. Germline V gene data show CDR1 as SGHTA and CDR2 as FQGNSA. J lost 9 bases, V lost 0 bases, and 6 bases had no gene match. The CDR3 runs 17 residues. The CDR3 here is CASSLARTSGRAGEQFF. DNA of the CDR3: TGTGCCAGCAGCTTAGCGCGGACTAGCGGGAGGGCCGGTGAGCAGTTCTTC.

The CDR3 coding sequence is TGTGCCAGCAGTTCCTCCGGGACAGGTATCTACGAGCAGTACTTC. Translation gives CASSSSGTGIYEQYF. The chain is built from TRBV28 and TRBJ2-7; TRBD1 agrees at 8 bases. CDR1 MDHEN and CDR2 SYDVKM come from the germline V gene. J was trimmed by 3 bases and V by 4 bases; bases with no gene match: 8. The CDR3 has 15 residues.